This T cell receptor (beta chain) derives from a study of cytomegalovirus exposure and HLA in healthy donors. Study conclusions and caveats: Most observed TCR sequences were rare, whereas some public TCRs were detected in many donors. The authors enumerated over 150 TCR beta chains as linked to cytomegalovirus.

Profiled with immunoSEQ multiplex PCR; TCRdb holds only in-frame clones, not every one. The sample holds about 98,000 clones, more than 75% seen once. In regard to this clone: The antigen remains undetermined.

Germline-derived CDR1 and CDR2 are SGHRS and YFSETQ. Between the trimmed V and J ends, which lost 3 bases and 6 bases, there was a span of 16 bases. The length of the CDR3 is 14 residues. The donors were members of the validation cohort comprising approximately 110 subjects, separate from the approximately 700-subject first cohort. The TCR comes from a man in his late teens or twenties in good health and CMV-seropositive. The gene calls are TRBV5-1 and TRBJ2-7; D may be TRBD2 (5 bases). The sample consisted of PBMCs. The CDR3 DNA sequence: TGCGCCAGCAGCTCTGACGGACTCTATTCCGAGCAGTACTTC. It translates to CASSSDGLYSEQYF.